This TCR beta chain was sequenced in a study of technical replicates of blood from a handful of donors. The CDR3 totals 17 residues. V was trimmed by 4 bases and J by 7 bases, leaving 25 bases between them. Germline V gene sequence: CDR1 SEHNR, CDR2 FQNEAQ (reference sequence). Data came from immunoSEQ multiplex PCR; TCRdb stores just in-frame clones and leaves some out. The table records tens of thousands of clones, 85% to 90% of them present only once. The specimen was PBMCs. The rearrangement joins TRBV7-9 to TRBJ1-2, with D perhaps matching TRBD1 (5 bases). This TCR came from a human donor in good health. Some clones in this sample may be carry-over from other donors' samples. CDR3 DNA sequence: TGTGCCAGCAGCTCCACCGCTCTACTTCCCACAGGCTCTGGCTACACCTTC. Translation gives CASSSTALLPTGSGYTF. Together with reference TRBV7-9 and TRBJ1-2, the CDR3 gives the full variable domain: DTGVSQNPRHKITKRGQNVTFRCDPISEHNRLYWYRQTLGQGPEFLTYFQNEAQLEKSRLLSDRFSAERPKGSFSTLEIQRTEQGDSAMYLCASSSTALLPTGSGYTFGSGTRLTVV.